The 28 T cell receptor beta chains given below trace back to one sample, sequenced in a study of OX40 agonist ivuxolimab in advanced cancers. Clones were sequenced by immunoSEQ multiplex PCR, and TCRdb holds only the in-frame ones, with some missing. The sample contains tens of thousands of clones, approximately 90% of which appear only once. Material: CD4+ or CD8+ T cells sorted from blood, obtained in a trial of the OX40 agonist ivuxolimab. Source of these receptors: an adult with an advanced solid tumor such as melanoma, head and neck, liver or kidney cancer.

This rearrangement joins TRBV6-6 to TRBJ1-5, with D possibly being TRBD1 (5 bases). This CDR3 has 13 residues. V lost 4 bases, J lost 3 bases, and 7 bases lay in between. Germline assignment: CDR1 MNHNY and CDR2 SVGAGI (reference sequence). The CDR3 protein is CASSWGNNQPQHF. The CDR3 nucleotides read TGTGCCAGCAGTTGGGGGAACAATCAGCCCCAGCATTTT.

Only one count was recorded for this clone. V gene TRBV10-2 combines with J gene TRBJ2-1; TRBD2 might be the D (6 bases). The length of the CDR3 is 16 residues. Germline V gives CDR1 WSHSY, CDR2 SAAADI. Trimming shortened V by 2 bases and J by 8 bases, and 19 bases separated the two germline ends. The CDR3 DNA follows: TGCGCCAGCAGTGAGGGACGACTAGTTATGTCCCATGAGCAGTTCTTC. Translating gives CASSEGRLVMSHEQFF.

V gene TRBV27 combines with J gene TRBJ2-1; possibly TRBD1 for D (6 bases). Looked up from germline, CDR1 is MNHEY and CDR2 is SMNVEV (reference sequence). CDR3 length: 15 amino acids. Trimming took off 5 bases at V and 5 bases at J, with 16 bases between the two ends. The CDR3 is CASSRTLGQNNEQFF. CDR3 coding DNA: TGTGCCAGCAGTCGGACCTTAGGACAGAACAATGAGCAGTTCTTC.

A single count supports this clone. The J gene is TRBJ1-2, the V gene TRBV6-1; 7 bases are a match to TRBD1. The CDR3 runs 14 residues. Germline V gene data show CDR1 as MNHNS and CDR2 as SASEGT. J gave up 0 bases and V 6 bases, and 4 bases lay outside the gene matches. The CDR3 sequence is CASRYRGSNYGYTF. The CDR3 coding sequence is TGTGCCAGCAGGTACAGGGGTTCTAACTATGGCTACACCTTC.

This clone was recorded only once. J is TRBJ1-1 and V is TRBV7-8, with D unresolved. The CDR3 is made up of 14 amino acids. V shed 2 bases and J shed 4 bases, with 11 bases lying between them. The V gene's germline CDR1 is SGHVS and CDR2 FQNEAQ. CDR3 coding DNA: TGTGCCAGCAGCTTACCGGGGTCGATCACTGAAGCTTTCTTT. Its protein product is CASSLPGSITEAFF.

V and J are TRBV13 and TRBJ2-3; the match to TRBD2 covers 8 bases. J gave up 6 bases and V 5 bases, and 10 bases lay outside the gene matches. The germline V gene encodes CDR1 PRHDT and CDR2 FYEKMQ (reference sequence). The CDR3 is 15 amino acids. In nucleotides, the CDR3 is TGTGCCAGCAGCCTACTAGCGGAGGTAGGGGATACGCAGTATTTT. Its translation: CASSLLAEVGDTQYF.

The chain couples TRBV19 to TRBJ2-3, with 8 bases aligning to TRBD2. The ends lost 7 bases at V and 4 bases at J; junction bases unmatched: 10. This CDR3 has 15 amino acids. In germline, CDR1 is LNHDA, CDR2 SQIVND (reference sequence). This CDR3 is CASTHTSGLSDTQYF. Here the CDR3 DNA reads TGTGCCAGTACCCATACTAGCGGACTCTCAGATACGCAGTATTTT.

This CDR3 is CASSLGSMSSGGAVDTQYF. CDR3 bases: TGTGCCAGCAGTTTAGGCTCGATGTCTAGCGGGGGGGCGGTAGATACGCAGTATTTT. This chain connects TRBV28 to TRBJ2-3; 12 bases fit TRBD2. This CDR3 is built from 19 residues. From germline, CDR1 is MDHEN and CDR2 SYDVKM. V was clipped by 2 bases and J by 5 bases; unmatched bases: 14.

The chain has TRBV5-5 and TRBJ2-7; D assignment may be TRBD1 or TRBD2 (5 bases each). CDR3 length: 16 residues. Between the trimmed V and J ends, which lost 2 bases and 3 bases, there was a span of 18 bases. Germline V gene lookup returns CDR1 SGHKS and CDR2 YYEKEE (reference sequence). CDR3: CASSLDPGTIGYEQYF. CDR3 in DNA: TGTGCCAGCAGCTTAGACCCCGGGACGATCGGCTACGAGCAGTACTTC.

The chain links TRBV2 to TRBJ1-2; no clear D gene. Germline V gives CDR1 SNHLY, CDR2 FYNNEI. The germline V and J ends were trimmed by 3 bases and 8 bases, with 13 bases remaining between them. The CDR3 spans 13 residues. The CDR3 region is CASSEWGLDGYTF. The CDR3 DNA sequence: TGTGCCAGCAGTGAGTGGGGTCTGGACGGCTACACCTTC.

V is TRBV27 and J is TRBJ2-7, with TRBD2 matching 7 bases. Germline V gene data show CDR1 as MNHEY and CDR2 as SMNVEV (reference sequence). This CDR3 region has 14 residues. V dropped 3 bases and J dropped 2; count of bases not matched to a gene: 4. The CDR3 nucleotides read TGTGCCAGCAGTTTCTCCGGGACTACCTACGAGCAGTACTTC. Its protein product is CASSFSGTTYEQYF.

This clone was seen only a few times. The V and J genes are TRBV5-6 and TRBJ1-1; D gene unclear. With 0 bases removed from V and 4 bases from J, the gap between germline ends came to 10 bases. Germline V CDR1 and CDR2: SGHDT, YYEEEE. This CDR3 comprises 14 residues. CDR3 loop: CASSLGGSGTEAFF. In nucleotides, the CDR3 is TGTGCCAGCAGCTTGGGAGGTTCAGGCACTGAAGCTTTCTTT.

The chain couples TRBV27 to TRBJ2-1, with D hard to call. The V gene lost 5 bases and the J gene lost 12 bases, with 23 bases spanning the gap. The CDR3 totals 15 residues. Germline lookup yields CDR1 MNHEY and CDR2 SMNVEV (reference sequence). CDR3 DNA sequence: TGTGCCAGCAGTGAACTTGGGGTATTGGATTTAGGGCAGTTCTTC. Amino acid sequence: CASSELGVLDLGQFF.

The chain combines TRBV30 with TRBJ2-2; the D gene could be TRBD1 or TRBD2 (5 bases each). With 2 bases removed from V and 3 bases from J, the gap between germline ends came to 13 bases. The CDR3 totals 15 residues. From germline, CDR1 is GTSNPN and CDR2 SVGIG (reference sequence). The DNA for the CDR3 is TGTGCCTGGAGTCTCGAAGGGACCTACACCGGGGAGCTGTTTTTT. Translating it yields CAWSLEGTYTGELFF.

V usage is TRBV5-4 and J usage is TRBJ2-2, with D maybe TRBD1 (6 bases). V gave up 4 bases and J gave up 6 bases, with 10 bases separating them. This CDR3 region has 13 residues. The V gene's germline CDR1 is SGHNT and CDR2 YYREEE (reference sequence). The CDR3 nucleotides read TGTGCCAGCAGCCCCGGACAGCCCGGGGAGCTGTTTTTT. Translated: CASSPGQPGELFF. The variable domain in full, with the rest retrieved from reference TRBV5-4 and TRBJ2-2, is ETGVTQSPTHLIKTRGQQVTLRCSSQSGHNTVSWYQQALGQGPQFIFQYYREEENGRGNFPPRFSGLQFPNYSSELNVNALELDDSALYLCASSPGQPGELFFGEGSRLTVL.

There are a few counts of this clone. The V call is TRBV19, the J call TRBJ2-7; 8 nucleotides agree with TRBD2. J lost 2 bases, V lost 5 bases, and 11 bases had no gene match. The CDR3 spans 16 residues. CDR1 LNHDA and CDR2 SQIVND come from the germline V gene (reference sequence). The CDR3 sequence: CASSPTGTSGTYEQYF. The CDR3 DNA reads as TGTGCCAGTAGTCCCACCGGGACTAGTGGGACCTACGAGCAGTACTTC.

The chain links TRBV2 to TRBJ2-3; D is perhaps TRBD2 (6 bases). Germline CDR1 and CDR2: SNHLY and FYNNEI. This CDR3 contains 15 residues. V dropped 9 bases and J dropped 6 bases, with 22 bases sitting between them. The DNA of the CDR3 is TGTGCCAGGGGGGGAGAGGCTCCCGGCGCGGATACGCAGTATTTT. Its protein product is CARGGEAPGADTQYF.

The CDR3 spells CASSQGLRANEQFF. DNA for the CDR3: TGTGCCAGCAGCCAAGGACTACGCGCCAATGAGCAGTTCTTC. The chain is built from TRBV4-2 and TRBJ2-1; a possible D gene is TRBD2 (5 bases). Germline V lookup: CDR1 LGHNA, CDR2 YNFKEQ. Trimming took off 1 base at V and 6 bases at J, with 10 bases between the two ends. This CDR3 is 14 amino acids long.

The V call is TRBV19, the J call TRBJ2-7; D may be TRBD2 (6 bases). The CDR3 extends over 14 amino acids. CDR1 and CDR2 from the germline V gene are LNHDA and SQIVND (reference sequence). The V end was cut by 4 bases, the J end by 4 bases, with 14 bases between. The CDR3 DNA reads TGTGCCAGTAGTAATAGCGGACGCGATTACGAGCAGTACTTC. This codes for CASSNSGRDYEQYF.

This sequence joins TRBV7-6 and TRBJ2-1; TRBD2 might be the D (6 bases). Germline V gene data show CDR1 as SGHVS and CDR2 as FNYEAQ. V was pared by 1 base and J by 3 bases, with 13 bases between. CDR3 length: 16 residues. The CDR3 DNA follows: TGTGCCAGCAGCTTAGAAGTAGCGGAAAGCTACAATGAGCAGTTCTTC. Protein sequence: CASSLEVAESYNEQFF.

The chain combines TRBV7-3 with TRBJ2-3, with D perhaps given as TRBD1 or TRBD2 (6 bases each). Germline V gene lookup returns CDR1 SGHTA and CDR2 FQGTGA. Trimming stripped 4 bases from V and 6 bases from J, with 14 bases between. The CDR3 consists of 14 residues. CDR3 coding DNA: TGTGCCAGCAGCTCCTCGGGGGCCGGGGATACGCAGTATTTT. This encodes CASSSSGAGDTQYF.

V and J are TRBV19 and TRBJ2-5; D is ambiguous. CDR1 is LNHDA, CDR2 SQIVND, per germline (reference sequence). V was pared by 3 bases and J by 4 bases, with 3 bases between. The CDR3 consists of 11 residues. As DNA, the CDR3 is TGTGCCAGTAGTATGGGAGAGACCCAGTACTTC. Encoded protein: CASSMGETQYF.

The rearrangement uses TRBV7-3 and TRBJ2-1, with 10 bases aligning to TRBD2. J lost 5 bases, V lost 5 bases, and 6 bases had no gene match. Germline V gene sequence: CDR1 SGHTA, CDR2 FQGTGA. The CDR3 contains 15 residues. The CDR3 loop reads CASSPLAGGHNEQFF. The CDR3 nucleotides are TGTGCCAGCAGCCCCTTAGCGGGGGGCCACAATGAGCAGTTCTTC.

V is TRBV7-2 and J is TRBJ2-1; D call uncertain. V was clipped by 4 bases and J by 7 bases, with 2 bases between them. The CDR3 covers 10 residues. Germline CDR1 reads SGHTA; CDR2 reads FQGNSA. CDR3 nucleotides: TGTGCCAGCAGCTATAATGAGCAGTTCTTC. It is translated as CASSYNEQFF.

The chain employs TRBV30 and TRBJ2-7; D not certain. The V end lost 5 bases, the J end lost 0 bases, and 11 bases lay between the germline ends. The CDR3 consists of 13 residues. Germline V gene lookup returns CDR1 GTSNPN and CDR2 SVGIG (reference sequence). The chain's CDR3 is CAWGVSDSYEQYF. The CDR3 DNA reads TGTGCCTGGGGGGTTTCAGACTCCTACGAGCAGTACTTC.

This clone came up once. The V call is TRBV28, the J call TRBJ2-1; 10 bases are a match to TRBD1. The CDR3 contains 14 residues. Looked up from germline, CDR1 is MDHEN and CDR2 is SYDVKM. V trimming: 5 bases; J trimming: 9 bases; junction bases outside the gene matches: 7. Here the CDR3 DNA reads TGTGCCAGCAGTATCGACAGGGGGCTGGTTGAGCAGTTCTTC. Amino acids: CASSIDRGLVEQFF.

This chain connects TRBV6-5 to TRBJ1-2; unclear D gene. The CDR3 loop spans 14 amino acids. Trimming took 0 bases from V and 7 from J, leaving 12 bases between them. Germline CDR1 reads MNHEY; CDR2 reads SVGAGI. The chain's CDR3 is CASSYSQLSGGYTF. The CDR3 bases are TGTGCCAGCAGTTACTCCCAGCTAAGCGGTGGCTACACCTTC.

Details on this clone: The junction does not match germline at one end; this may be a read error. This chain links TRBV4-1 with TRBJ2-3; D call uncertain. Per germline, CDR1 MGHRA and CDR2 YSYEKL. CDR3 size: 12 residues. The CDR3, as DNA: TGCGCCAGCAGCCAAGATTGGCACCCCGAGGATTTT. This codes for CASSQDWHPEDF.